What follows are 2 T cell receptor beta chains derived from one specimen sequenced in a study of CD8 T cells in ankylosing spondylitis. Findings of the study overall: A TCR beta motif made of roughly eight highly homologous variants seemed typical of ankylosing spondylitis blood.

TCRdb analysed the 5' RACE reads with MiXCR anew, one entry per CDR3 protein. The sample lists some 85,000 distinct CDR3 sequences; about 9% were seen once. These receptors are not linked to any known antigen. Sequenced input: blood, either unsorted or a sorted T cell fraction (not recorded which). All receptors derive from a male donor with ankylosing spondylitis.

This clonotype was counted at least ten times. The chain uses TRBV14 and TRBJ2-2, with D unclear. V lost 4 bases to trimming and J lost 1 base, with 13 bases between them. The CDR3 contains 16 residues. CDR1 and CDR2 (germline): SGHDN, FVKESK. The CDR3 sequence: CASSPRLNLNTGELFF. The CDR3 DNA reads TGTGCCAGCAGCCCCAGACTGAACCTGAACACCGGGGAGCTGTTTTTT.

This clonotype appeared many times. The chain links TRBV29-1 to TRBJ2-2; 10 nucleotides line up with TRBD2. The CDR3 sequence is 16 residues long. Germline V gene data show CDR1 as SQVTM and CDR2 as ANQGSEA. Trimming cost V 4 bases and J 0 bases; bases outside gene matches: 5. DNA for the CDR3: TGCAGCGTTGTGGGAACTAGCGGGACGAACACCGGGGAGCTGTTTTTT. Translation: CSVVGTSGTNTGELFF.